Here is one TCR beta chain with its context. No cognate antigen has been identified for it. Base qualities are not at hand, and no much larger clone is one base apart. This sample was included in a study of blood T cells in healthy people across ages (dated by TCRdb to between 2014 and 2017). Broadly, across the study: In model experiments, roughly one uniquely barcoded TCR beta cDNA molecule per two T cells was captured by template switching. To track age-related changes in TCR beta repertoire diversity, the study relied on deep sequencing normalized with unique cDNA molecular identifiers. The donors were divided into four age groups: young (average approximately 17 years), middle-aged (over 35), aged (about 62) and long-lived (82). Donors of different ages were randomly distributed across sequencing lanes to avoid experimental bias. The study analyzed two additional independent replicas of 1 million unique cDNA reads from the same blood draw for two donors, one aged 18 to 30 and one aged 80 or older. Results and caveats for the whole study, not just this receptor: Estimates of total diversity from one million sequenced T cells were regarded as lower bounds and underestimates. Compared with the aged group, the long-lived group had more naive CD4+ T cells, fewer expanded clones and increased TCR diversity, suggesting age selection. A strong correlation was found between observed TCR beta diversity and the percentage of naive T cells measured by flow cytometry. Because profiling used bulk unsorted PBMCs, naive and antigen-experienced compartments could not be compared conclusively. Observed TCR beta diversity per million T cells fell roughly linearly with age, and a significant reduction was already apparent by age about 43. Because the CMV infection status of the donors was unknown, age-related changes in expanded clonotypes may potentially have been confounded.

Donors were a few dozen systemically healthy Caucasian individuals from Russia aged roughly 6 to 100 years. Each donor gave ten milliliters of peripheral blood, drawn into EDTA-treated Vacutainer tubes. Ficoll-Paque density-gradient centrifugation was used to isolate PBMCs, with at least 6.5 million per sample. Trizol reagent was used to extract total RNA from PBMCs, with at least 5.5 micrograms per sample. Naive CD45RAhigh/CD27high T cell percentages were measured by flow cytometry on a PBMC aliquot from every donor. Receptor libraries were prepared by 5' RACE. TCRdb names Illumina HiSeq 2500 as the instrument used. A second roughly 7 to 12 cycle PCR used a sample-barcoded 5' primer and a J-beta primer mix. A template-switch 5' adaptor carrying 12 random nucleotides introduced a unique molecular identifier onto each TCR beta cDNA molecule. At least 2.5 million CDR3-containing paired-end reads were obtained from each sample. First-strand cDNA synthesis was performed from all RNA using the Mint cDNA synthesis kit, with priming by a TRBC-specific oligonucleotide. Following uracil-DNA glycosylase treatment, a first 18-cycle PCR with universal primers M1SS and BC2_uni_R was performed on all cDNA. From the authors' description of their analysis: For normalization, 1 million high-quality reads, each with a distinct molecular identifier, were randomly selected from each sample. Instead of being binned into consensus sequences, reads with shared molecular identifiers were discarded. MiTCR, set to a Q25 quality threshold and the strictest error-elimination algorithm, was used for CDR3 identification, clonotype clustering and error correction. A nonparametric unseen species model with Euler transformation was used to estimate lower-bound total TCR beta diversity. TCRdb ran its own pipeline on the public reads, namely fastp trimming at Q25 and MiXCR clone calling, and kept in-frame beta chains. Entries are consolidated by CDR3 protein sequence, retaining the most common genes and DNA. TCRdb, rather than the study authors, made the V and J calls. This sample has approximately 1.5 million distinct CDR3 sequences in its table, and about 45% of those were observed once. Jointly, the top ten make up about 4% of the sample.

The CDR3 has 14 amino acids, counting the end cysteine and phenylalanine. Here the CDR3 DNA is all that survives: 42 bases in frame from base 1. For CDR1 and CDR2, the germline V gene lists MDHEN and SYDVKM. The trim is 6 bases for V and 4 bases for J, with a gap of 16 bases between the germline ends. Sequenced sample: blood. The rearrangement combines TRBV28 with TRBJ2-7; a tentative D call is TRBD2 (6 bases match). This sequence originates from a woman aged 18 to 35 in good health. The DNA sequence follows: TGTGCCAGCAGCCGCGGCTGGGGGAGGTACGAGCAGTACTTC. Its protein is CASSRGWGRYEQYF.